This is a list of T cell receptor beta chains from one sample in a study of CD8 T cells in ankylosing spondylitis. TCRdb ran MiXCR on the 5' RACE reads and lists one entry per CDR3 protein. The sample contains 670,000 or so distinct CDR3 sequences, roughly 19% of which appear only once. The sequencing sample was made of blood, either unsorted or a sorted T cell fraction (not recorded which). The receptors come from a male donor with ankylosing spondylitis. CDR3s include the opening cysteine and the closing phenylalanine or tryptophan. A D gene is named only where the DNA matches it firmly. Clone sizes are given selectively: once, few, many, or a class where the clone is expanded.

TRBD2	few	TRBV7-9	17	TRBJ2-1	TGTGCCAGCAGCTTAGCCCTGGCGGGGGGATCCTACAATGAGCAGTTCTTC	CASSLALAGGSYNEQFF
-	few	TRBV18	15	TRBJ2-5	TGTGCCAGCTCACCCCCGTCCCGGGGAAAAGAGACCCAGTACTTC	CASSPPSRGKETQYF
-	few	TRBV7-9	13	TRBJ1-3	TGTGCCAGCAGCTTATCGAACGGAAACACCATATATTTT	CASSLSNGNTIYF
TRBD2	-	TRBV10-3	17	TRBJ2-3	TGTGCCATCAGTGAGAGCCCGACTAGCGGGAGACCCGATACGCAGTATTTT	CAISESPTSGRPDTQYF
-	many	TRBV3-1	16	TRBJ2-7	TGTGCCAGCAGCCAAGTCGGGGGTATGGATTCCTACGAGCAGTACTTC	CASSQVGGMDSYEQYF
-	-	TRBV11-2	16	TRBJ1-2	TGTGCCAGCAGCATACTAACAGGGACCCCCCTCACTGGCTACACCTTC	CASSILTGTPLTGYTF
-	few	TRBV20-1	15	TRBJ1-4	TGCAGTGCTAGACAGGAAAGAGGGGCTAATGAAAAACTGTTTTTT	CSARQERGANEKLFF
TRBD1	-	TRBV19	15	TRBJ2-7	TGTGCCAGTAGTATAGCGGGACAGGGGTACTACGAGCAGTACTTC	CASSIAGQGYYEQYF
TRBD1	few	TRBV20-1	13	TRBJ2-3	TGCAGTGCAACGACAGGGATCACAGATACGCAGTATTTT	CSATTGITDTQYF
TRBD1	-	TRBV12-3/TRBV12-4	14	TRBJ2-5	TGTGCCAGCAGAAGACAGGGTGGGATCGAGACCCAGTACTTC	CASRRQGGIETQYF
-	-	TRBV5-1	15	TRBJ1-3	TGCGCCAGCAGCTTGGCGGGCAGCTCTGGAAACTCCATATATTTT	CASSLAGSSGNSIYF
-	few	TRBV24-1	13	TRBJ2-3	TGTGCCACCAGTGATTCCAGGTGGGGTACGCAGTATTTT	CATSDSRWGTQYF
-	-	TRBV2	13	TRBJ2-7	TGTGCCAGCAGTGAAGGTGTGAATGCCGAGCAGTACTTC	CASSEGVNAEQYF
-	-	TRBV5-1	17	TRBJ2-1	TGCGCCAGCAGCTTGGAATCGGTGAGGGTTTCCTACAATGAGCAGTTCTTC	CASSLESVRVSYNEQFF
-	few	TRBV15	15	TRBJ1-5	TGTGCCACCAGCAGAGGCGACGGGGGCGTGGAGCCCCAGCATTTT	CATSRGDGGVEPQHF
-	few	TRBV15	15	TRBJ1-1	TGTGCCACCAGCAGAGAAGCAGTCCAGTACACTGAAGCTTTCTTT	CATSREAVQYTEAFF
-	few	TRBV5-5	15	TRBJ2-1	TGTGCCAGCAGCGGGACTGCAACTCGCGGCAATGAGCAGTTCTTC	CASSGTATRGNEQFF
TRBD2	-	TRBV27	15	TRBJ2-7	TGTGCCAGCAGTTACCTGACTAGCGGGAGGAGCGAGCAGTACTTC	CASSYLTSGRSEQYF
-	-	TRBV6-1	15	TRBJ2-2	TGTGCCAGCAGTCCAAGGACAGTTCCCCCCGGGGAGCTGTTTTTT	CASSPRTVPPGELFF
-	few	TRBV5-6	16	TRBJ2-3	TGTGCCAGCAGCTGGGTGCGGGACTTTCGCACAGATACGCAGTATTTT	CASSWVRDFRTDTQYF
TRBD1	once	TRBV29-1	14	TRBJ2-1	TGCAGCGGGACCGGGACAGGGATCCTGGGGGAGCAGTTCTTC	CSGTGTGILGEQFF
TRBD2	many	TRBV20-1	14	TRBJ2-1	TGCAGTGCTAGGCGTCTAGCGGGGGCCAATGAGCAGTTCTTC	CSARRLAGANEQFF
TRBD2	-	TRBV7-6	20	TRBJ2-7	TGTGCCAGCAGCTTAGATCCTGCAGGTGATAGCGGGAGGGCCGGCTACGAGCAGTACTTC	CASSLDPAGDSGRAGYEQYF
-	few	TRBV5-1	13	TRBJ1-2	TGCGCCAGCAGCTTGGAGGGGTTTAATGGCTACACCTTC	CASSLEGFNGYTF
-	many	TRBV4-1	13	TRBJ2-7	TGCGCCAGCAGCCCCGACCCGGGCTACGAGCAGTACTTC	CASSPDPGYEQYF
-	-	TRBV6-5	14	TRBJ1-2	TGTGCCAGCAGTTACTCGGCGGCGAGTTATGGCTACACCTTC	CASSYSAASYGYTF
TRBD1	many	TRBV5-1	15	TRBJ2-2	TGCGCCAGCAGCTTGGGACAGGGAATCGCCGGGGAGCTGTTTTTT	CASSLGQGIAGELFF
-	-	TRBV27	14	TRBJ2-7	TGTGCCAGCAGTCCCGGGACACCAGCCTACGAGCAGTACTTC	CASSPGTPAYEQYF
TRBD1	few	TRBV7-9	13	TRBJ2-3	TGTGCCAGCAGCATCGGGACAGCAGATACGCAGTATTTT	CASSIGTADTQYF
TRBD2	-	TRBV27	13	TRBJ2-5	TGTGCCAGCAGTGTAGCGGGGAAAGAGACCCAGTACTTC	CASSVAGKETQYF
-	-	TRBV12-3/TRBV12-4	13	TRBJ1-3	TGTGCCAGCAGTTTCTACAAGGGACACACCATATATTTT	CASSFYKGHTIYF
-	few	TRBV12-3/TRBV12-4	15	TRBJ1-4	TGTGCCAGCAGTTGGGGCCAGGGGTCTAATGAAAAACTGTTTTTT	CASSWGQGSNEKLFF
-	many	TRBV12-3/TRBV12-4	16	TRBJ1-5	TGTGCCAGCAGTTTAAGGGTCGGGGCTAGCAATCAGCCCCAGCATTTT	CASSLRVGASNQPQHF
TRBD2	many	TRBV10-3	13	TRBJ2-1	TGTGCCACCGGGACTAGCGACTACAATGAGCAGTTCTTC	CATGTSDYNEQFF
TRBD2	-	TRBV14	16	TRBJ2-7	TGTGCCAGCAGCCTCCTAGCGGGAGGCCCTTTCTACGAGCAGTACTTC	CASSLLAGGPFYEQYF
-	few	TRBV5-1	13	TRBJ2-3	TGCGCCAGCAGCTTGATCTGGCCAGATACGCAGTATTTT	CASSLIWPDTQYF
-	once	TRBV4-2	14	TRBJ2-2	TGTGCCAGCAGCGAAGGACTCAGCACCGGGGAGCTGTTTTTT	CASSEGLSTGELFF
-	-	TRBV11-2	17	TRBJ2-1	TGTGCCAGCAGCTTAGACAGTCGCGGGATCCCCTACAATGAGCAGTTCTTC	CASSLDSRGIPYNEQFF
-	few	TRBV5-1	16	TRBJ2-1	TGCGCCAGCAGCTCTAAAAGGACAGAGTCCTACAATGAGCAGTTCTTC	CASSSKRTESYNEQFF
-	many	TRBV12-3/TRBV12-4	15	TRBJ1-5	TGTGCCAGCAGACTAACGGGGGCGAGCAATCAGCCCCAGCATTTT	CASRLTGASNQPQHF
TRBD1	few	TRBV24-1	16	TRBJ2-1	TGTGCCACCAGTGATCCGACAGGGGGCCAGGGGAATGAGCAGTTCTTC	CATSDPTGGQGNEQFF
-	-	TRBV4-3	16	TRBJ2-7	TGCGCCAGCAGCCAAGATCGGGTAGCGGTCTCCTACGAGCAGTACTTC	CASSQDRVAVSYEQYF
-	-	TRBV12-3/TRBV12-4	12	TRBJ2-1	TGTGCCAGCAGTTTGCGGGGGCTAGCGCCGGCATTC	CASSLRGLAPAF